Listed below are T cell receptor beta chains from one sample, sequenced in a study of blood T cell repertoires in COVID-19. Profiled with immunoSEQ multiplex PCR; TCRdb holds only in-frame clones, not every one. The table lists fewer than 70,000 clones, under 90% of them singletons, with 9% to 15% in the top ten. Sequencing input: peripheral blood. Source of these receptors: a human donor in a cohort sampled during active COVID-19. Each CDR3 is given with its conserved first and last residue. A D gene is named only where the DNA matches it firmly. Clone size appears in some rows only: once, few, many, or a class for an expanded clone.

J gene	clone size	V gene	D gene	CDR3 protein	CDR3 DNA
TRBJ1-3	few	TRBV4-2	TRBD1	CASSQDWTGSGNTIYF	TGTGCCAGCAGCCAAGACTGGACAGGGTCTGGAAACACCATATATTTT
TRBJ1-2	once	TRBV6-5	TRBD1	CASSPTGVDGYTF	TGTGCCAGCAGCCCAACAGGGGTTGATGGCTACACCTTC
TRBJ2-7	NA	TRBV5-5	TRBD1	CASSSGQGLYEQYF	TGTGCCAGCAGCTCGGGACAGGGTTTATACGAGCAGTACTTC
TRBJ2-3	once	TRBV7-3	TRBD1	CASSGDSSTDTQYF	TGTGCCAGCAGCGGGGACAGTAGCACAGATACGCAGTATTTT
TRBJ2-7	NA	TRBV6-2/TRBV6-3	NA	CASSYSATGPYEQYF	TGTGCCAGCAGTTACTCGGCGACAGGACCCTACGAGCAGTACTTC
TRBJ2-7	NA	TRBV5-1	NA	CASKDRPYEQYF	TGCGCCAGCAAAGACAGACCCTACGAGCAGTACTTC
TRBJ1-6	NA	TRBV3-1/TRBV3-2	NA	CASSQILFVGRVISPLHF	TGTGCCAGCAGCCAAATTCTATTTGTGGGCAGGGTTATTTCACCCCTCCACTTT
TRBJ2-7	NA	TRBV6-1	TRBD2	CASSEVLALYEQYF	TGTGCCAGCAGTGAAGTACTAGCGCTCTACGAGCAGTACTTC
TRBJ2-7	NA	TRBV9	NA	CASSRGSYEQYF	TGTGCCAGCAGCCGAGGGTCCTACGAGCAGTACTTC
TRBJ2-7	NA	TRBV6-5	TRBD2	CASTPPGGGAYEQYF	TGTGCCAGCACCCCCCCCGGCGGGGGGGCCTACGAGCAGTACTTC
TRBJ1-5	once	TRBV7-8	NA	CASSLAGGVFKPQHF	TGTGCCAGCAGCTTAGCTGGGGGGGTTTTTAAGCCCCAGCATTTT
TRBJ1-2	NA	TRBV18	NA	CASSPEGVSGYTF	TGTGCCAGCTCACCGGAGGGAGTGAGTGGCTACACCTTC
TRBJ1-1	NA	TRBV9	NA	CASSVDGTEAFF	TGTGCCAGCAGCGTAGACGGTACTGAAGCTTTCTTT
TRBJ1-1	NA	TRBV6-2/TRBV6-3	NA	CASSLGGNTEAFF	TGTGCCAGCAGCCTAGGGGGGAACACTGAAGCTTTCTTT
TRBJ2-5	NA	TRBV14	TRBD2	CASSQGVLAGGKQETQYF	TGTGCCAGCAGCCAAGGTGTCTTGGCGGGGGGTAAACAAGAGACCCAGTACTTC
TRBJ2-7	few	TRBV4-1	NA	CASSQVLSSSYEQYF	TGCGCCAGCAGCCAAGTTCTTAGCAGCTCCTACGAGCAGTACTTC
TRBJ1-4	NA	TRBV15	TRBD1	CATSTASGQGARREKLFF	TGTGCCACCAGCACAGCCTCGGGACAGGGGGCTAGAAGGGAAAAACTGTTTTTT
TRBJ1-1	NA	TRBV7-9	NA	CASSLAMNTEAFF	TGTGCCAGCAGCTTAGCCATGAACACTGAAGCTTTCTTT
TRBJ1-1	NA	TRBV19	TRBD1	CASSIGQGARDTEAFF	TGTGCCAGTAGTATAGGGCAGGGGGCCAGGGACACTGAAGCTTTCTTT
TRBJ2-1	NA	TRBV12-3/TRBV12-4	NA	CASSPAKNEQFF	TGTGCCAGCAGCCCCGCGAAAAATGAGCAGTTCTTC
TRBJ1-4	NA	TRBV28	TRBD1	CASSYRQGGNEKLFF	TGTGCCAGCAGTTATAGACAGGGAGGTAATGAAAAACTGTTTTTT
TRBJ1-1	NA	TRBV29-1	TRBD1	CSVEGPTTGVPNTEAFF	TGCAGCGTTGAAGGGCCCACTACAGGGGTCCCAAACACTGAAGCTTTCTTT
TRBJ2-7	NA	TRBV30	NA	CAWSVNRRSPRYF	TGTGCCTGGAGTGTGAACAGGCGCTCCCCTCGTTACTTC
TRBJ2-1	NA	TRBV6-2/TRBV6-3	NA	CASSTRVGSYNEQFF	TGTGCCAGCAGTACCAGGGTAGGGTCCTACAATGAGCAGTTCTTC
TRBJ1-2	NA	TRBV6-5	NA	CASSYTQGYGYTF	TGTGCCAGCAGTTACACGCAGGGGTATGGCTACACCTTC
TRBJ1-1	NA	TRBV7-8	NA	CASSLREGPTEAFF	TGTGCCAGCAGCTTAAGGGAGGGACCCACTGAAGCTTTCTTT
TRBJ2-1	NA	TRBV15	NA	CATSRDMSSYNEQFF	TGTGCCACCAGCAGAGATATGAGCTCCTACAATGAGCAGTTCTTC
TRBJ2-1	once	TRBV29-1	NA	CSVSWTDYNEQFF	TGCAGCGTTTCGTGGACTGACTACAATGAGCAGTTCTTC
TRBJ2-7	NA	TRBV7-9	TRBD1	CASSTGVDRGWEQYF	TGTGCCAGCAGTACCGGAGTTGACAGGGGGTGGGAGCAGTACTTC
TRBJ2-2	NA	TRBV28	NA	CASIDRANTGELFF	TGTGCCAGCATCGACAGAGCTAACACCGGGGAGCTGTTTTTT
TRBJ2-1	NA	TRBV7-2	TRBD2	CASSFRGAGARDEQFF	TGTGCCAGCAGCTTTAGGGGAGCGGGGGCTCGAGATGAGCAGTTCTTC
TRBJ2-7	NA	TRBV24-1	TRBD2	CATSASGNVYEQYF	TGTGCCACCAGTGCTAGCGGGAACGTGTACGAGCAGTACTTC
TRBJ1-5	many	TRBV28	NA	CASGASNQPQHF	TGTGCCAGCGGTGCCAGTAATCAGCCCCAGCATTTT
TRBJ2-5	NA	TRBV3-1/TRBV3-2	NA	CASSGDGLLETQYF	TGTGCCAGCAGCGGTGACGGACTCTTAGAGACCCAGTACTTC
TRBJ1-2	NA	TRBV19	NA	CASSRETLYGYTF	TGTGCCAGTAGTAGGGAGACCCTGTATGGCTACACCTTC
TRBJ2-7	NA	TRBV18	NA	CASSQDYYIYEQYF	TGTGCCAGCTCTCAAGACTACTACATTTACGAGCAGTACTTC
TRBJ2-3	once	TRBV11-2	TRBD2	CASSLDHLAGGSTDTQYF	TGTGCCAGCAGCTTAGATCATTTAGCGGGAGGTAGCACAGATACGCAGTATTTT
TRBJ2-2	NA	TRBV2	NA	CASSWDTANTGELFF	TGTGCCAGCAGTTGGGACACCGCGAACACCGGGGAGCTGTTTTTT
TRBJ1-4	NA	TRBV3-1/TRBV3-2	NA	CASRGRTNEKLFF	TGTGCCAGCAGGGGGAGGACTAATGAAAAACTGTTTTTT
TRBJ2-3	NA	TRBV5-6	TRBD2	CASRNQPGLGGDTQYF	TGTGCCAGCAGAAATCAACCGGGACTAGGAGGGGATACGCAGTATTTT
TRBJ1-5	few	TRBV28	TRBD1	CASSLTGVHQPQHF	TGTGCCAGCAGTTTGACAGGGGTCCACCAGCCCCAGCATTTT
TRBJ1-2	NA	TRBV21-1	NA	CASSKLKTNPGNDGYTF	TGTGCCAGCAGCAAACTCAAGACCAACCCCGGGAACGATGGCTACACCTTC
TRBJ1-1	NA	TRBV10-2	NA	CASSELGGNTEAFF	TGCGCCAGCAGTGAGTTGGGGGGGAACACTGAAGCTTTCTTT
TRBJ1-2	NA	TRBV13	NA	CASSSQSNYGYTF	TGTGCCAGCAGCTCCCAATCTAACTATGGCTACACCTTC
TRBJ1-1	once	TRBV19	TRBD1	CASSMGQGFTEAFF	TGTGCCAGTAGTATGGGACAGGGTTTCACTGAAGCTTTCTTT
TRBJ2-5	NA	TRBV20-1	NA	CSALSVATQYF	TGCAGTGCTTTGTCGGTCGCGACCCAGTACTTC
TRBJ2-3	NA	TRBV7-6	TRBD2	CASSRSSGYTDTQYF	TGTGCCAGCAGCAGATCTAGCGGATACACAGATACGCAGTATTTT
TRBJ2-7	NA	TRBV10-3	TRBD2	CAISEPRAGGAQYF	TGTGCCATCAGTGAACCTCGGGCGGGAGGCGCGCAGTACTTC
TRBJ2-4	NA	TRBV6-1	NA	CASSEAEQLLAKNIQYF	TGTGCCAGCAGTGAAGCCGAACAGCTGCTTGCCAAAAACATTCAGTACTTC
TRBJ1-1	NA	TRBV19	TRBD1	CASSIDRQGSGGMNTEAFF	TGTGCCAGTAGTATAGACCGACAGGGTTCAGGTGGGATGAACACTGAAGCTTTCTTT
TRBJ1-6	once	TRBV7-3	NA	CASSTDGNSPLHF	TGTGCCAGCAGCACAGACGGTAATTCACCCCTCCACTTT
TRBJ1-4	NA	TRBV11-2	NA	CASSLYDREISKLFF	TGTGCCAGCAGCTTATACGATAGGGAGATCTCTAAACTGTTTTTT